This TCR beta chain was identified in a study of CD8 T cells in Susac syndrome. Trimming removed 2 bases at V and 0 bases at J, with 20 bases between. The V gene's germline CDR1 is LGHDT and CDR2 YNNKEL (reference sequence). This CDR3 is built from 20 residues. This clonotype was counted a single time. Its antigen is as yet unknown. It was with random hexamers that about 0.45 to 1 ug RNA was reverse transcribed. Across 54 Vbeta and 13 Jbeta, immunoSEQ multiplex PCR amplified TCR beta CDR3. TCRdb passed the immunoSEQ multiplex PCR reads through MiXCR, listing each CDR3 protein once. The table includes more than 150,000 distinct CDR3 sequences, approximately 95% detected once. Study-level points and caveats: The study acknowledged a relatively small number of individuals in its TCR sequencing and HLA analysis.

This rearrangement joins TRBV3-1 to TRBJ2-6; weak D call: TRBD2 (5 bases). The TCR comes from a human donor with Susac syndrome. The specimen sequenced was CD4+ T cells from PBMCs. In DNA form, the CDR3 reads TGTGCCAGCAGCCAAAAACCCTTCCCGCGACTACGCTCTGGGGCCAACGTCCTGACTTTC. Protein sequence: CASSQKPFPRLRSGANVLTF.